The rows below give T cell receptor beta chains drawn from one sample of a study of shared clonotypes between healthy human individuals. Clones were sequenced by immunoSEQ multiplex PCR, and TCRdb holds only the in-frame ones, with some missing. The table lists millions of clones, around nine tenths of them singletons. The sample consisted of naive CD4+ T cells sorted from blood. These receptors all come from a young man in good health. Both conserved end residues are part of each CDR3. The D gene is left open where the match is weak. Clone size is shown for a subset of rows, as once, few, many or a class of expanded clone.

13,NA,TRBV10-1,NA,TRBJ2-7,CASSSGMGYEQYF,TGCGCCAGTAGCTCTGGGATGGGGTACGAGCAGTACTTC
14,NA,TRBV6-4,once,TRBJ1-2,CASSVGAGNYGYTF,TGTGCCAGCAGTGTCGGTGCGGGTAACTATGGCTACACCTTC
14,NA,TRBV10-3,NA,TRBJ1-6,CAISESGAGGSLHF,TGTGCCATCAGTGAGTCTGGGGCAGGTGGATCCCTCCACTTT
13,TRBD2,TRBV6-1,NA,TRBJ2-2,CASSSSGTGELFF,TGTGCCAGCAGTTCTAGCGGCACCGGGGAGCTGTTTTTT
14,TRBD1,TRBV5-1,NA,TRBJ1-4,CASIPTGANEKLFF,TGCGCCAGCATCCCGACAGGGGCTAATGAAAAACTGTTTTTT
16,TRBD1,TRBV27,NA,TRBJ1-1,CASSLGQGAVGTEAFF,TGTGCCAGCAGTTTAGGGCAGGGGGCGGTTGGAACTGAAGCTTTCTTT
16,TRBD2,TRBV19,once,TRBJ2-2,CASSSRLAVITGELFF,TGTGCCAGTAGTTCGAGACTAGCGGTTATCACCGGGGAGCTGTTTTTT
13,NA,TRBV10-3,few,TRBJ1-5,CAISPGQNQPQHF,TGTGCCATCAGCCCTGGACAGAATCAGCCCCAGCATTTT
16,NA,TRBV4-2,NA,TRBJ2-5,CASSQGGWKEQETQYF,TGTGCCAGCAGCCAAGGGGGGTGGAAGGAGCAAGAGACCCAGTACTTC
14,NA,TRBV7-9,NA,TRBJ2-7,CASSREQGSYEQYF,TGTGCCAGCAGCCGTGAGCAGGGCTCCTACGAGCAGTACTTC
15,NA,TRBV5-6,NA,TRBJ2-1,CASSLGQISYNEQFF,TGTGCCAGCAGCTTGGGTCAGATTTCCTACAATGAGCAGTTCTTC
15,TRBD1,TRBV7-2,NA,TRBJ2-7,CASSLSGTGTYEQYF,TGTGCCAGCAGCCTATCCGGGACAGGGACTTACGAGCAGTACTTC
13,NA,TRBV5-1,NA,TRBJ1-1,CASSLSENTEAFF,TGCGCCAGCAGCTTGAGTGAAAACACTGAAGCTTTCTTT
14,TRBD1,TRBV6-5,NA,TRBJ1-5,CASSRGNLNQPQHF,TGTGCCAGCAGCAGGGGGAACCTCAATCAGCCCCAGCATTTT
14,NA,TRBV2,NA,TRBJ2-7,CASSSQAAGYEQYF,TGTGCCAGCAGTTCCCAGGCGGCGGGGTACGAGCAGTACTTC
15,NA,TRBV19,few,TRBJ1-1,CASSIPGVLNTEAFF,TGTGCCAGTAGTATTCCGGGGGTTCTAAACACTGAAGCTTTCTTT
15,NA,TRBV5-1,once,TRBJ1-4,CASSLAPDLREKLFF,TGCGCCAGCAGCTTGGCCCCAGACCTGCGAGAAAAACTGTTTTTT
14,NA,TRBV4-3,NA,TRBJ1-1,CASSQVLSDTEAFF,TGCGCCAGCAGCCAAGTACTCAGCGACACTGAAGCTTTCTTT
14,TRBD1,TRBV6-5,NA,TRBJ1-2,CASSRGQGGYGYTF,TGTGCCAGCAGTCGCGGACAGGGTGGATATGGCTACACCTTC
15,NA,TRBV7-2,NA,TRBJ1-2,CASSYQAGINYGYTF,TGTGCCAGCAGCTACCAGGCAGGGATAAACTATGGCTACACCTTC
14,NA,TRBV6-6,NA,TRBJ1-4,CASLHSATNEKLFF,TGTGCCAGCCTCCACTCCGCAACTAATGAAAAACTGTTTTTT
14,NA,TRBV6-1,NA,TRBJ2-7,CASSEDWKTGEQYF,TGTGCCAGCAGTGAAGACTGGAAAACGGGTGAGCAGTACTTC
16,NA,TRBV10-3,NA,TRBJ2-2,CAIGGGASVVTGELFF,TGTGCCATCGGAGGGGGGGCCTCAGTAGTCACCGGGGAGCTGTTTTTT
20,TRBD1,TRBV27,NA,TRBJ2-7,CASSRDRGTLAGRVAYEQYF,TGTGCCAGCTCCCGGGACAGGGGAACCTTAGCGGGGAGAGTGGCCTACGAGCAGTACTTC
15,TRBD2,TRBV5-1,NA,TRBJ2-3,CASKIAGFTTDTQYF,TGCGCCAGCAAAATAGCGGGTTTCACCACAGATACGCAGTATTTT
12,NA,TRBV2,NA,TRBJ2-3,CASTAFTDTQYF,TGTGCCAGCACGGCTTTCACAGATACGCAGTATTTT
15,TRBD2,TRBV30,NA,TRBJ2-1,CAWSIWGGPRNEQFF,TGTGCCTGGAGTATTTGGGGAGGGCCTAGGAATGAGCAGTTCTTC
13,NA,TRBV6-5,NA,TRBJ1-2,CASSYGAHYGYTF,TGTGCCAGCAGTTACGGGGCTCACTATGGCTACACCTTC
12,NA,TRBV30,NA,TRBJ1-6,CAWSGKYSPLHF,TGTGCCTGGAGTGGGAAGTACTCACCCCTCCACTTT
15,NA,TRBV11-2,NA,TRBJ2-3,CASSFPPPSTDTQYF,TGTGCCAGCAGCTTTCCCCCGCCAAGCACAGATACGCAGTATTTT
14,NA,TRBV5-1,NA,TRBJ2-7,CASSRVGGLDEQYF,TGCGCCAGCAGCCGCGTCGGGGGGCTGGACGAGCAGTACTTC
13,NA,TRBV30,NA,TRBJ1-2,CAWSVMGAYGYTF,TGTGCCTGGAGTGTGATGGGGGCCTATGGCTACACCTTC
16,TRBD2,TRBV28,NA,TRBJ2-3,CASSFMVGRGTDTQYF,TGTGCCAGCAGTTTTATGGTGGGGAGGGGAACAGATACGCAGTATTTT
13,NA,TRBV5-4,NA,TRBJ1-1,CASRATGNTEAFF,TGTGCCAGCAGGGCGACAGGTAACACTGAAGCTTTCTTT
14,NA,TRBV5-1,NA,TRBJ1-2,CASSAVRSDYGYTF,TGCGCCAGCAGCGCGGTCCGTTCTGACTATGGCTACACCTTC
16,NA,TRBV2,NA,TRBJ2-3,CASSELRPSRADTQYF,TGTGCCAGCAGTGAGTTGAGGCCGTCGAGGGCAGATACGCAGTATTTT
14,NA,TRBV11-2,NA,TRBJ1-5,CASSLGYSNQPQHF,TGTGCCAGCAGCCTAGGATATAGCAATCAGCCCCAGCATTTT
13,NA,TRBV18,few,TRBJ1-5,CASSPGIQQPQHF,TGTGCCAGCTCACCCGGGATACAACAGCCCCAGCATTTT
15,TRBD2,TRBV7-9,NA,TRBJ2-1,CASSPSGGAYNEQFF,TGTGCCAGCAGCCCTAGCGGGGGGGCCTACAATGAGCAGTTCTTC
15,TRBD2,TRBV7-9,NA,TRBJ2-1,CASSLGTSGVNEQFF,TGTGCCAGCAGCTTAGGTACTAGCGGGGTCAATGAGCAGTTCTTC
16,NA,TRBV25-1,NA,TRBJ2-4,CASSGRGSGAKNIQYF,TGTGCCAGCAGCGGCAGGGGAAGCGGAGCCAAAAACATTCAGTACTTC